This T cell receptor beta chain came from a study of beta chain features in type 1 diabetes. The CDR3 extends over 13 amino acids. Trimming cost V 3 bases and J 5 bases, with 10 bases left between them. Germline V gene sequence: CDR1 WSHSY, CDR2 SAAADI. CD4+ naive, central memory, regulatory and stem cell-like memory cells were sorted via CD45RO/CCR7/CD25/CD127/CD95/CD27. In all sorted populations, purity surpassed 95%. This clone was seen more than once but under ten times. Reverse transcribing all isolated RNA meant expressed TCRB transcripts were sequenced. TCRdb's table, derived via immunoSEQ multiplex PCR, lists solely in-frame clones and lacks some. The table includes about 44,000 clones, around 52% detected once.

V gene TRBV10-2 combines with J gene TRBJ1-1; unclear D gene. The TCR was taken from a woman under 30 in good health. Source material: Tregs from blood. The CDR3 DNA follows: TGCGCCAGCAGTGAAGCCCCGAGGACTGAAGCTTTCTTT. This codes for CASSEAPRTEAFF.